This TCR beta chain was obtained from a study of OX40 agonist ivuxolimab in advanced cancers. Across the whole study: Patients achieving partial responses numbered three: one hepatocellular carcinoma case and two cutaneous melanoma cases.

Any history of autoimmune disease or systemic immunosuppression disqualified patients. Sampling of blood occurred at baseline, cycle 4 day 1, and cycle 7 day 1. TCRdb's copy holds only in-frame clones and misses some; the assay was immunoSEQ multiplex PCR. The sample carries around 20,000 clones, approximately 84% recorded once. Turning to this clone: Its antigen is unidentified.

Notes on the study in general: Near-lowest levels of clonal expansion characterized partial responders at 0.1-3.0 mg/kg.

The ends were cut back, 4 bases at V and 4 bases at J, with 16 bases in the middle. Germline loops: CDR1 SGHDN, CDR2 FVKESK. The length of the CDR3 is 15 residues. The clonotype originates from an adult with an advanced solid tumor such as melanoma, head and neck, liver or kidney cancer. The sample in question was CD4+ or CD8+ T cells sorted from blood, obtained in a trial of the OX40 agonist ivuxolimab. The J gene is TRBJ1-2, the V gene TRBV14; D may be TRBD1 (5 bases). CDR3 protein: CASSPLGGTGYGYTF. CDR3 nucleotides: TGTGCCAGCAGCCCCCTGGGAGGGACTGGCTATGGCTACACCTTC.